This entry lists 11 T cell receptor beta chains sequenced from one sample in a study of T cell responses to AZD1222 COVID-19 vaccine. Sequenced by immunoSEQ multiplex PCR; TCRdb stores in-frame clones only, minus some. The sample shows over 55,000 clones, roughly 80% of them seen only once. The input for sequencing was peripheral blood, taken 28 days after the second AZD1222 dose. The receptors stem from an adult who received the AZD1222 COVID-19 vaccine.

The chain employs TRBV14 and TRBJ1-6; D gene uncertain. Trimming stripped 5 bases from V and 13 bases from J, with 12 bases between. CDR1 is SGHDN, CDR2 FVKESK, per germline. CDR3 length: 12 residues. The CDR3 region has the DNA TGTGCCAGCAGCTCTACGGGGAGTCCCCTCCACTTT. Its protein is CASSSTGSPLHF.

The count of this clone is one. The chain joins TRBV3-1 (or the pseudogene TRBV3-2) to TRBJ2-5; 11 bases line up with TRBD2. This CDR3 is built from 16 residues. The germline gives CDR1 LGHDT, CDR2 YNNKEL (reference sequence). V lost 4 bases, J lost 4 bases, and 8 bases stayed unmatched. CDR3 in DNA: TGTGCCAGCAGCCCAGGGGGCGGACTAGCGGGAGAGACCCAGTACTTC. Its protein is CASSPGGGLAGETQYF.

The chain employs TRBV28 and TRBJ2-5; perhaps TRBD2 as D (5 bases). CDR3 size: 15 residues. Germline V gives CDR1 MDHEN, CDR2 SYDVKM. V lost 3 bases and J 5 bases, leaving 16 bases between the germline ends. CDR3 coding DNA: TGTGCCAGCAGTTTCCTCACTCCCCAGCGGGAGACCCAGTACTTC. It codes for CASSFLTPQRETQYF. Filled out from reference TRBV28 and TRBJ2-5, the complete variable domain reads DVKVTQSSRYLVKRTGEKVFLECVQDMDHENMFWYRQDPGLGLRLIYFSYDVKMKEKGDIPEGYSVSREKKERFSLILESASTNQTSMYLCASSFLTPQRETQYFGPGTRLLVL.

Only one count was recorded for this clone. The chain is built from TRBV10-3 and TRBJ1-4, with a weak D call TRBD1 (5 bases). The CDR3 sequence is 12 residues long. The ends were cut back, 6 bases at V and 5 bases at J, with 7 bases in the middle. Germline loops: CDR1 ENHRY, CDR2 SYGVKD. In DNA form, the CDR3 reads TGTGCCATCAGGGGGCAGAATGAAAAACTGTTTTTT. Translated, it gives CAIRGQNEKLFF.

V and J are TRBV28 and TRBJ1-2, with 7 nucleotides matching TRBD1. Germline assignment: CDR1 MDHEN and CDR2 SYDVKM. The CDR3 consists of 21 residues. V dropped 6 bases and J dropped 2; count of bases not matched to a gene: 27. CDR3 in DNA: TGTGCCAGCAGCCCTAACGGAATCCGGGACAGCCCCTACGGGGGGAACTATGGCTACACCTTC. Encoded protein: CASSPNGIRDSPYGGNYGYTF.

The V and J genes are TRBV6-5 and TRBJ1-4; D is perhaps TRBD1 (5 bases). This CDR3 has 14 residues. V was trimmed by 2 bases and J by 8 bases, leaving 12 bases between them. The V gene's germline CDR1 is MNHEY and CDR2 SVGAGI. This chain's CDR3 is CASSYGGPPEKLFF. The CDR3 DNA reads TGTGCCAGCAGTTACGGGGGACCCCCAGAAAAACTGTTTTTT.

The V call is TRBV6-5, the J call TRBJ1-2; 8 nucleotides match TRBD1. The CDR3 runs to 15 residues. The V segment lost 2 bases and the J segment 6 bases; nucleotides outside the gene matches: 8. Germline V gene data show CDR1 as MNHEY and CDR2 as SVGAGI. For the CDR3, the DNA is TGTGCCAGCAGTTACGGGGCCAGGGGGCTGCATGGCTACACCTTC. Its translation is CASSYGARGLHGYTF.

The rearrangement joins TRBV27 to TRBJ1-1, with D perhaps matching TRBD1 (6 bases). CDR1 MNHEY and CDR2 SMNVEV come from the germline V gene (reference sequence). V lost 2 bases to trimming and J lost 7 bases, with 20 bases between them. This CDR3 spans 16 amino acids. For the CDR3, the DNA is TGTGCCAGCAGTTTAAACACAGGGACGGCACGGGATGAAGCTTTCTTT. Amino acids: CASSLNTGTARDEAFF.

V and J are TRBV5-6 and TRBJ2-6; D is uncertain. The ends were cut back, 4 bases at V and 4 bases at J, with 12 bases in the middle. Germline V gives CDR1 SGHDT, CDR2 YYEEEE. The CDR3 runs to 15 residues. CDR3 residues: CASSMTGTGANVLTF. DNA for the CDR3: TGTGCCAGCAGCATGACGGGTACCGGGGCCAACGTCCTGACTTTC.

This sequence joins TRBV28 and TRBJ2-4; D is possibly TRBD1 (7 bases). The CDR3 totals 14 residues. CDR1 is MDHEN, CDR2 SYDVKM, per germline. Between the trimmed V and J ends, which lost 4 bases and 8 bases, there was a span of 15 bases. For the CDR3, the DNA is TGTGCCAGCAGTTATGGGGGGCAGGGGGACATTCAGTACTTC. Its translation: CASSYGGQGDIQYF.

The chain uses TRBV3-1 (or the pseudogene TRBV3-2) and TRBJ1-4; D uncertain. The CDR3 spans 13 residues. V was cut by 1 base and J by 8 bases, with 8 bases left in between. Germline CDR1 is LGHDT and CDR2 is YNNKEL (reference sequence). Written as DNA, the CDR3 is TGTGCCAGCAGCCAAGGAGGAGAGGAAAAACTGTTTTTT. Its protein product is CASSQGGEEKLFF.